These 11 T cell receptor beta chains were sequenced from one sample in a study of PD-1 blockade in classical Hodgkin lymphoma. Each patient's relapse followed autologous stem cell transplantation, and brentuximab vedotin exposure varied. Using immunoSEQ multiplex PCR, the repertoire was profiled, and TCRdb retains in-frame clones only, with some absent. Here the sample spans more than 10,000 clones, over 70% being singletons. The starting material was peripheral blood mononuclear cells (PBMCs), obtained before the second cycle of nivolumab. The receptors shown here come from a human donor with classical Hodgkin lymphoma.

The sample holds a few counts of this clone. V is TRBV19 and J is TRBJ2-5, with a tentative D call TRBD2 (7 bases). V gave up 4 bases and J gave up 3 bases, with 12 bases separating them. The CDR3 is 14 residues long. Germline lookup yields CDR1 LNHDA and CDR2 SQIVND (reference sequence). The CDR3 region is CASSNGGAEETQYF. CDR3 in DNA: TGTGCCAGTAGTAATGGGGGGGCTGAAGAGACCCAGTACTTC.

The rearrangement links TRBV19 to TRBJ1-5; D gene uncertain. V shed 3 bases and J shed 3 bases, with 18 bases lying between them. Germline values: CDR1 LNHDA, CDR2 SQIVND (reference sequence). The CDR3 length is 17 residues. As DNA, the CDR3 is TGTGCCAGTAGTATTTCTGGAAGGATCCATTACAATCAGCCCCAGCATTTT. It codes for CASSISGRIHYNQPQHF. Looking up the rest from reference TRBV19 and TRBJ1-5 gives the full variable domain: DGGITQSPKYLFRKEGQNVTLSCEQNLNHDAMYWYRQDPGQGLRLIYYSQIVNDFQKGDIAEGYSVSREKKESFPLTVTSAQKNPTAFYLCASSISGRIHYNQPQHFGDGTRLSIL.

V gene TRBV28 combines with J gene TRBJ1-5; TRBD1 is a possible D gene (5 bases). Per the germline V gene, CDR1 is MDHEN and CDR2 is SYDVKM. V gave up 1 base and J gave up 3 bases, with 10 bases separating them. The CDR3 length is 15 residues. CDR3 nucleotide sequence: TGTGCCAGCAGTTTATTAGGACAACCCAATCAGCCCCAGCATTTT. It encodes CASSLLGQPNQPQHF.

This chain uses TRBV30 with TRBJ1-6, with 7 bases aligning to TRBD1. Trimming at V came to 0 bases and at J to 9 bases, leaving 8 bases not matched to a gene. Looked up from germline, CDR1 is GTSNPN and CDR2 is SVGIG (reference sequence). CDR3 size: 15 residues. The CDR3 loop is CAWSVLGQGVSPLHF. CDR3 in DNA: TGTGCCTGGAGTGTACTGGGTCAGGGGGTTTCACCCCTCCACTTT.

CDR3 DNA: TGTGCCAGCAGTGCGACAGGGGGTTATAATTCACCCCTCCACTTT. Translated: CASSATGGYNSPLHF. This chain joins TRBV2 and TRBJ1-6, with 9 bases that match TRBD1. The CDR3 has 15 amino acids. Germline trimming cut 4 bases from V and 4 bases from J; bases unmatched to any gene: 2. The V gene's germline CDR1 is SNHLY and CDR2 FYNNEI.

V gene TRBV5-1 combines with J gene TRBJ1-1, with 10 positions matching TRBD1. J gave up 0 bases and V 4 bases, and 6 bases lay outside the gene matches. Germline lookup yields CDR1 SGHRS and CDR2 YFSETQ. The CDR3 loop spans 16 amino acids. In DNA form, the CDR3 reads TGCGCCAGCAGCATCCGGGACAGGGGACTGAACACTGAAGCTTTCTTT. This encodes CASSIRDRGLNTEAFF. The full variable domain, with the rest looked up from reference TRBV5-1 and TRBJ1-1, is KAGVTQTPRYLIKTRGQQVTLSCSPISGHRSVSWYQQTPGQGLQFLFEYFSETQRNKGNFPGRFSGRQFSNSRSEMNVSTLELGDSALYLCASSIRDRGLNTEAFFGQGTRLTVV.

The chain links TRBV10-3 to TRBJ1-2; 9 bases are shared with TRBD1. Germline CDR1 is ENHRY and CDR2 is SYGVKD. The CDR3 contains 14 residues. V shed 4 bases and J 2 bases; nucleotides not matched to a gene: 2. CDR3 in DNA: TGTGCCATCAGTGGAGGACAGGGGAACTATGGCTACACCTTC. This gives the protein CAISGGQGNYGYTF.

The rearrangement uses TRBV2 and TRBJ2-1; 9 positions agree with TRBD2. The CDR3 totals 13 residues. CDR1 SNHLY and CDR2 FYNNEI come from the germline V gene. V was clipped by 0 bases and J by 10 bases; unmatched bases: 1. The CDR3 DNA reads TGTGCCAGCAGTGAAGCTCTAGCGGGAGAGCAGTTCTTC. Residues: CASSEALAGEQFF. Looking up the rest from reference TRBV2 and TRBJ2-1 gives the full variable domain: EPEVTQTPSHQVTQMGQEVILRCVPISNHLYFYWYRQILGQKVEFLVSFYNNEISEKSEIFDDQFSVERPDGSNFTLKIRSTKLEDSAMYFCASSEALAGEQFFGPGTRLTVL.

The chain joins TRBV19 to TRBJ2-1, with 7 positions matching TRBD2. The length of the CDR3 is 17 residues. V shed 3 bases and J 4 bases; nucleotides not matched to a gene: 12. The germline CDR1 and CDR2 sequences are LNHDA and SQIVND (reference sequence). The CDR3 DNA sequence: TGTGCCAGTAGTATTGGTCTTGGGCTAGCGGTTTACAATGAGCAGTTCTTC. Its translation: CASSIGLGLAVYNEQFF.

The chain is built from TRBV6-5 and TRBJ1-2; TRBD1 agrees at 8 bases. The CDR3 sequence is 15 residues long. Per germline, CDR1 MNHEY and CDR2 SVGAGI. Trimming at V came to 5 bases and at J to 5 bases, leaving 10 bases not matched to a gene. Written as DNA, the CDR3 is TGTGCCAGCAGTGGACCGGGACAGGAAGCTTATGGCTACACCTTC. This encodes CASSGPGQEAYGYTF.

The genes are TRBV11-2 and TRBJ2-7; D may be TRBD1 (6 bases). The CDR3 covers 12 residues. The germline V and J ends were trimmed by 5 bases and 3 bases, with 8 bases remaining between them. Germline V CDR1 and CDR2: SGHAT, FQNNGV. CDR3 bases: TGTGCCAGCAGCCCGGACAGCTACGAGCAGTACTTC. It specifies CASSPDSYEQYF.